A single sample gave rise to the 16 T cell receptor beta chains below, sequenced in a study of T cell repertoires in cytomegalovirus infection. TCRdb used MiXCR to reprocess the reads, holding one entry per CDR3 protein. The sample yields fewer than 300,000 distinct CDR3 sequences, roughly a quarter seen once. Sequenced material: PBMCs. Receptors were obtained from a human donor in good health (CMV status not recorded). Some clones in this sample may be carry-over from other donors' samples.

The chain employs TRBV29-1 and TRBJ1-1, with D perhaps TRBD1 (6 bases). V lost 6 bases, J lost 6 bases, and 23 bases lay in between. Per germline, CDR1 SQVTM and CDR2 ANQGSEA. The CDR3 extends over 15 amino acids. This CDR3 is CSVLTIRTEIPEAFF. The CDR3 coding sequence is TGCAGCGTCCTCACCATCAGGACAGAAATCCCTGAAGCTTTCTTT.

The chain joins TRBV28 to TRBJ1-3; possible D gene TRBD1, 6 bases. Germline V gene data show CDR1 as MDHEN and CDR2 as SYDVKM. CDR3 length: 14 residues. V gave up 6 bases and J gave up 3 bases, with 12 bases separating them. The DNA for the CDR3 is TGTGCCAGCAGGGGGGGGCTGGGTGGAAACACCATATATTTT. Its translation: CASRGGLGGNTIYF.

The chain joins TRBV5-1 to TRBJ1-5; maybe TRBD1 (6 bases). The CDR3 runs to 14 residues. Trimming stripped 3 bases from V and 3 bases from J, with 10 bases between. CDR1 SGHRS and CDR2 YFSETQ come from the germline V gene. This CDR3 reads CASSYGGFNQPQHF. Written as DNA, the CDR3 is TGCGCCAGCAGCTACGGGGGCTTCAATCAGCCCCAGCATTTT. The full variable domain, with the rest looked up from reference TRBV5-1 and TRBJ1-5, is KAGVTQTPRYLIKTRGQQVTLSCSPISGHRSVSWYQQTPGQGLQFLFEYFSETQRNKGNFPGRFSGRQFSNSRSEMNVSTLELGDSALYLCASSYGGFNQPQHFGDGTRLSIL.

A word on this clonotype: Without the conserved terminal phenylalanine or tryptophan, this CDR3 likely stems from a read error. The DNA is omitted, as the CDR3 cannot be located on it reliably, and the CDR3 follows TCRdb's listing. The CDR3 protein is CSVELTSGGAGYTDTQCL. The genes are TRBV29-1 and TRBJ2-3; the D call TRBD2 from the table was never checked on the DNA. Germline lookup yields CDR1 SQVTM and CDR2 ANQGSEA. The CDR3 is made up of 18 amino acids, end residues included.

This clonotype has more than one count but fewer than ten. The chain employs TRBV10-3 and TRBJ2-5, with D maybe TRBD1 (6 bases). The CDR3 extends over 14 amino acids. The V end was cut by 6 bases, the J end by 5 bases, with 16 bases between. The germline gives CDR1 ENHRY, CDR2 SYGVKD. The CDR3 region is CAIREETGMETQYF. In nucleotides, the CDR3 is TGTGCCATCAGGGAGGAAACAGGGATGGAGACCCAGTACTTC.

V and J are TRBV2 and TRBJ1-1; D is uncertain. The V end lost 1 base, the J end lost 1 base, and 7 bases lay between the germline ends. Germline V gene data show CDR1 as SNHLY and CDR2 as FYNNEI. The CDR3 has 14 residues. CDR3: CASSEVRGNTEAFF. As DNA, the CDR3 is TGTGCCAGCAGTGAAGTACGGGGGAACACTGAAGCTTTCTTT.

This clonotype has more than one count but fewer than ten. This sequence joins TRBV28 and TRBJ2-7; no reliable D call. The V end lost 5 bases, the J end lost 7 bases, and 9 bases lay between the germline ends. The germline CDR1 and CDR2 sequences are MDHEN and SYDVKM. The CDR3 loop spans 11 amino acids. CDR3 DNA sequence: TGTGCCAGCAGTCTGAGATTAGAGCAGTACTTC. Protein product: CASSLRLEQYF.

This clonotype has ten or more counts. V and J are TRBV12-3 or TRBV12-4 and TRBJ2-1; 10 nucleotides line up with TRBD2. The CDR3 sequence is 16 residues long. The V segment lost 6 bases and the J segment 7 bases; nucleotides outside the gene matches: 12. Written as DNA, the CDR3 is TGTGCCAGCAGCCTAAACAGCGGGAGGGCCGGTAATGAGCAGTTCTTC. Translated: CASSLNSGRAGNEQFF.

This clonotype appeared a few times. This chain uses TRBV19 with TRBJ2-1; possibly TRBD2 for D (6 bases). Germline lookup yields CDR1 LNHDA and CDR2 SQIVND (reference sequence). V dropped 6 bases and J dropped 6 bases, with 18 bases sitting between them. The CDR3 is made up of 15 amino acids. The CDR3: CASRNPGVFGNEQFF. The DNA for the CDR3 is TGTGCCAGTAGGAATCCGGGAGTGTTCGGCAATGAGCAGTTCTTC.

This clonotype was counted only a few times. The chain combines TRBV6-1 with TRBJ1-5; D remains ambiguous. The V gene's germline CDR1 is MNHNS and CDR2 SASEGT. The germline V and J ends were trimmed by 5 bases and 2 bases, with 13 bases remaining between them. The CDR3 is made up of 15 amino acids. CDR3 amino acids: CASSRGLSGNQPQHF. The CDR3 region has the DNA TGTGCCAGCAGTCGGGGTTTGAGCGGCAATCAGCCCCAGCATTTT.

This clonotype has a count of ten or more. This chain uses TRBV7-2 with TRBJ1-2; D is uncertain. Trimming took 1 base from V and 1 from J, leaving 4 bases between them. CDR3 length: 13 amino acids. In germline, CDR1 is SGHTA, CDR2 FQGNSA. CDR3 in DNA: TGTGCCAGCAGCTTAGACAGTAACTATGGCTACACCTTC. Residues: CASSLDSNYGYTF.

This clonotype was counted many times. This chain joins TRBV28 and TRBJ1-2; D ambiguous. The germline CDR1 and CDR2 sequences are MDHEN and SYDVKM. This CDR3 has 13 amino acids. The V end was cut by 6 bases, the J end by 11 bases, with 19 bases between. For the CDR3, the DNA is TGTGCCAGCAGGTACAACCCCGGCTTAGGGTACACCTTC. Translation gives CASRYNPGLGYTF.

The J gene is TRBJ2-4, the V gene TRBV15; D gene ambiguous. CDR1 is LNHNV, CDR2 YYDKDF, per germline (reference sequence). The CDR3 extends over 15 amino acids. Trimming cost V 0 bases and J 0 bases, with 6 bases left between them. DNA for the CDR3: TGTGCCACCAGCAGAGAACGGAGAGCCAAAAACATTCAGTACTTC. Residues: CATSRERRAKNIQYF. Variable domain in full (rest from reference TRBV15 and TRBJ2-4): DAMVIQNPRYQVTQFGKPVTLSCSQTLNHNVMYWYQQKSSQAPKLLFHYYDKDFNNEADTPDNFQSRRPNTSFCFLDIRSPGLGDTAMYLCATSRERRAKNIQYFGAGTRLSVL.

The J gene is TRBJ2-1, the V gene TRBV7-3; the D call may be TRBD1 or TRBD2 (7 bases each). V was shortened by 8 bases and J by 7 bases, with 18 bases between the two germline ends. The CDR3 totals 14 residues. Germline V gene lookup returns CDR1 SGHTA and CDR2 FQGTGA. The CDR3 nucleotides are TGTGCCAGCCGGACCAGCGGGACAGCGAATGAGCAGTTCTTC. The encoded protein is CASRTSGTANEQFF.

At least ten counts were recorded for this clonotype. The chain carries TRBV7-2 and TRBJ2-2; perhaps TRBD1 as D (6 bases). Germline V gives CDR1 SGHTA, CDR2 FQGNSA. CDR3 length equals 14 residues. Trimming took off 5 bases at V and 3 bases at J, with 10 bases between the two ends. The chain's CDR3 is CASSLDRYTGELFF. DNA for the CDR3: TGTGCCAGCAGCCTCGACAGGTACACCGGGGAGCTGTTTTTT.

This clonotype was counted many times. The V call is TRBV7-2, the J call TRBJ1-5, with D unresolved. V was clipped by 1 base and J by 1 base, with 5 bases between them. Germline V gene data show CDR1 as SGHTA and CDR2 as FQGNSA. CDR3 length: 14 residues. CDR3 loop: CASSLDASNQPQHF. The CDR3 DNA sequence: TGTGCCAGCAGCTTAGATGCCAGCAATCAGCCCCAGCATTTT.